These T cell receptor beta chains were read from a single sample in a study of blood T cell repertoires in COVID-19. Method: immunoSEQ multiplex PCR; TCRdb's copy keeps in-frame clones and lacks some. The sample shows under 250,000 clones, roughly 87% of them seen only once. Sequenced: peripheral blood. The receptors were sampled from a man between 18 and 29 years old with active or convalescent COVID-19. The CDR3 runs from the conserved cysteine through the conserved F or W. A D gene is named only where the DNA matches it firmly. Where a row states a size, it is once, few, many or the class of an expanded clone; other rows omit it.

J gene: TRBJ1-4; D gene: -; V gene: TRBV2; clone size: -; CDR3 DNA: TGTGCCAGCAATACGGGGTTTTCTGAAAAACTGTTTTTT; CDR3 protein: CASNTGFSEKLFF
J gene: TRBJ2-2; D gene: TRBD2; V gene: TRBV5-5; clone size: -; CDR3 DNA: TGTGCCAGCAGCTTGGCCATTAGCGGGAGATCCGGGGAGCTGTTTTTT; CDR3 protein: CASSLAISGRSGELFF
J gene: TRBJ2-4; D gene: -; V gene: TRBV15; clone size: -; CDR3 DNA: TGTGCCACCAGCAGAACACCACCCTCAGGGGCTTTAGCCAAAAACATTCAGTACTTC; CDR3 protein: CATSRTPPSGALAKNIQYF
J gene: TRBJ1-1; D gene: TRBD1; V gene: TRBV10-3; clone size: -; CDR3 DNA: TGTGCCACCCAGGGGGCCGGGAACACTGAAGCTTTCTTT; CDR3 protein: CATQGAGNTEAFF
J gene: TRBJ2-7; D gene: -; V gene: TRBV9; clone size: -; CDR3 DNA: TGTGCCAGCAGCGTAGGGGCAGGGATGGACGAGCAGTACTTC; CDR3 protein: CASSVGAGMDEQYF
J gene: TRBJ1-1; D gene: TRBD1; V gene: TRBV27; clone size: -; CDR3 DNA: TGTGCCAGCGCCTCAGGGGGCGCGGGGACTGAAGCTTTCTTT; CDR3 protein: CASASGGAGTEAFF
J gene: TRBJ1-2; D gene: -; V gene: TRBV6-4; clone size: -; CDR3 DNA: TGTGCCAGCAGCGCAGGAGGAGCCTCCCCCTATGGCTACACCTTC; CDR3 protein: CASSAGGASPYGYTF
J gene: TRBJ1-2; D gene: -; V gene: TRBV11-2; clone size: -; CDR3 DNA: TGTGCCAGCAGCCCCCTAGGGGTCACGATGCGCTACACCTTC; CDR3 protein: CASSPLGVTMRYTF
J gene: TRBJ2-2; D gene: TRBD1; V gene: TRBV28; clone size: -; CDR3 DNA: TGTGCCAGCAGTTTTACCAGGACAGGGCTCACCGGGGAGCTGTTTTTT; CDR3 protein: CASSFTRTGLTGELFF
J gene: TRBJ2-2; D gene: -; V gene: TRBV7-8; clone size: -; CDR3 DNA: TGTGCCAGCAGCTTAGTCTTTCCCAACACCGGGGAGCTGTTTTTT; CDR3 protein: CASSLVFPNTGELFF
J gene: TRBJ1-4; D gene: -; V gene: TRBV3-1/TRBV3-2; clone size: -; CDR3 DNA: TGTGCCAGCAGCCAAGATTGGCTTCCGGGGACTAATGAAAAACTGTTTTTT; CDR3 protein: CASSQDWLPGTNEKLFF
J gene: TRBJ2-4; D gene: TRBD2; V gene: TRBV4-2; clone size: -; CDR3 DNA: TGTGCCAGCAGCCCCCGGGCGGGAGGAAGAAACATTCAGTACTTC; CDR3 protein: CASSPRAGGRNIQYF
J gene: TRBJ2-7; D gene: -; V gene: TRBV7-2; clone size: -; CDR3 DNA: TGTGCCAGCAGCCGCCCCCCGGCGGGCTACGAGCAGTACTTC; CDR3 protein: CASSRPPAGYEQYF
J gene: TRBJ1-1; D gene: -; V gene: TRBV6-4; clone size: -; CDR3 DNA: TGTGCCAGCAGTGACACCGGGGGTATGGAAGAAGCTTTCTTT; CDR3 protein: CASSDTGGMEEAFF
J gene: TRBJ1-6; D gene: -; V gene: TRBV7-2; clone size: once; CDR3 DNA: TGTGCCAGCAGCTTAGCGGAAGGGGGGGGTTCACCCCTCCACTTT; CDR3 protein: CASSLAEGGGSPLHF
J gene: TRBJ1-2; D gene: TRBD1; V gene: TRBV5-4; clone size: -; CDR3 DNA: TGTGCCAGCAGCTTGGACAGGGGAGTCGGCGGCTACACCTTC; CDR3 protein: CASSLDRGVGGYTF
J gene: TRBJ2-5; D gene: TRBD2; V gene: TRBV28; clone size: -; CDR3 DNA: TGTGCCAGCAGTAACGGGAGGATGGGTGGAGTGACCCAGTACTTC; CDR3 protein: CASSNGRMGGVTQYF
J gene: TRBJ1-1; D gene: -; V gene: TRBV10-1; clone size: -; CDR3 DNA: TGCGCCAGCAGGGGCAGGGACTACACTGAAGCTTTCTTT; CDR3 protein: CASRGRDYTEAFF
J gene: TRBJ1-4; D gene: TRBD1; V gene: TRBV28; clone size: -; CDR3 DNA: TGTGCCAGCAGAGAAACAGGGGCGGGGGAAAAACTGTTTTTT; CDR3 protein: CASRETGAGEKLFF
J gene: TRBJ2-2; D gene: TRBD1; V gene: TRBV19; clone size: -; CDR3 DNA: TGTGCCAGTAGTATAGGACAGGGGGCGAACACCGGGGAGCTGTTTTTT; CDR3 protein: CASSIGQGANTGELFF
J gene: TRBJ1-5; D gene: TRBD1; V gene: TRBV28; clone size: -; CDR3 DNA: TGTGCCAGCAGTCTCCTACAGGGGTCGGGACAGCCCCAGCATTTT; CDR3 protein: CASSLLQGSGQPQHF
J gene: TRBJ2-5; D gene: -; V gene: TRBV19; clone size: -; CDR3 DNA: TGTGCCACCAGGGACATCGGGGAGGAGACCCAGTACTTC; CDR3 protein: CATRDIGEETQYF
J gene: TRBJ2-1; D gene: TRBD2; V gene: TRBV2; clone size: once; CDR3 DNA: TGTGCCAGCAGTGAAGCGCTTCGGCGGGAGGGAGAGTTCTTC; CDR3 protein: CASSEALRREGEFF
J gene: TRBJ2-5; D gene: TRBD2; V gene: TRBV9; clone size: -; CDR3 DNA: TGTGCCAGCAGCGTAGTGGGCGGGAGAGGAGAGGAGACCCAGTACTTC; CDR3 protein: CASSVVGGRGEETQYF
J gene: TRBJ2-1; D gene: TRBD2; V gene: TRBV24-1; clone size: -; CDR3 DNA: TGTGCCACCAGCCTAGCGGGAGGTAACTCCTACAATGAGCAGTTCTTC; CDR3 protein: CATSLAGGNSYNEQFF
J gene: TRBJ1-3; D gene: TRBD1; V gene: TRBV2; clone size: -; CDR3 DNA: TGTGCCAGCAGGCGGACAGGGGGCGCTAGGGGCACCATATATTTT; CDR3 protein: CASRRTGGARGTIYF
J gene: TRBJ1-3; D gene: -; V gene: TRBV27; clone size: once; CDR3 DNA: TGTGCCAGCAGTTTAAGGGGCGGCGGAAACACCATATATTTT; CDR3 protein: CASSLRGGGNTIYF
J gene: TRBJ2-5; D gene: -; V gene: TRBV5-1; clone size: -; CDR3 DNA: TGCGCCAGCACTGCCACACCCGAAGAGACCCAGTACTTC; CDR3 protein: CASTATPEETQYF
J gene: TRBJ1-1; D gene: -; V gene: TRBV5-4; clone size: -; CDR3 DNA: TGTGCCAGCAGCCCGGTTGAGGGGGTGGGGAACACTGAAGCTTTCTTT; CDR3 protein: CASSPVEGVGNTEAFF
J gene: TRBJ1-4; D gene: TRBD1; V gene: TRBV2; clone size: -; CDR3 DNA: TGTGCCAGTCAGGGGGCAACTAATGAAAAACTGTTTTTT; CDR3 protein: CASQGATNEKLFF
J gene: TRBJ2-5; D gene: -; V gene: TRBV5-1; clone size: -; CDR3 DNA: TGCGCCAGCAGCGGAGGGACAGAACAAGAGACCCAGTACTTC; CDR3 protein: CASSGGTEQETQYF
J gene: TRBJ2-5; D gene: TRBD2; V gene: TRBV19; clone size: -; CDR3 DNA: TGTGCCAGTAGTATCGCTAGCGGGGGGGAAGAGACCCAGTACTTC; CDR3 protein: CASSIASGGEETQYF
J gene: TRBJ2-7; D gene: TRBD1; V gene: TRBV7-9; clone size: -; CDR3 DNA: TGTGCCAGCAGCCAGACAGGGGGGTCCTACGAGCAGTACTTC; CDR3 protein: CASSQTGGSYEQYF
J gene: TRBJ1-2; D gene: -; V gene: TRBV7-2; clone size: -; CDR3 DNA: TGTGCCAGCAGCGCGGGAGTTGGCTATGGCTACACCTTC; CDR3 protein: CASSAGVGYGYTF
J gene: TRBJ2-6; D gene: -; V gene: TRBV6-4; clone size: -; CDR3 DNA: TGTGCCAGCAGTGAAGGAGTATCTGGGGCCAACGTCCTGACTTTC; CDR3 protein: CASSEGVSGANVLTF
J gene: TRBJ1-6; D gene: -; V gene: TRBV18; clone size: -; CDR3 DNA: TGTGCCAGCTCACCACGGGGAGGGATCTCACCCCTCCACTTT; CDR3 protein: CASSPRGGISPLHF
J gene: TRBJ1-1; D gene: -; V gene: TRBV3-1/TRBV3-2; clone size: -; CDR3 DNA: TGTGCCAGCAGCCAAATTCCTTCAGGGACTGAAGCTTTCTTT; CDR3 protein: CASSQIPSGTEAFF
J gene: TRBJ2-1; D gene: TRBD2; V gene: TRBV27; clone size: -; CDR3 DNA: TGTGCCAGCAGTTTATTTAGCGGGGACAATGAGCAGTTCTTC; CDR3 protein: CASSLFSGDNEQFF
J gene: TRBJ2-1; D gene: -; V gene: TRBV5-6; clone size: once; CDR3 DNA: TGTGCCAGCGGTCACGAGGGCAGCGGGCCGTTAGTTGATTGGTTGCGGCAGTTCTTC; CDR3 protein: CASGHEGSGPLVDWLRQFF
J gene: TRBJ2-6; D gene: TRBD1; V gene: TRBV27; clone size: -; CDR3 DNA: TGTGCCAGCAGTTTATCCGGGCAGGGGGTTTTCTCTGGGGCCAACGTCCTGACTTTC; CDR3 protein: CASSLSGQGVFSGANVLTF
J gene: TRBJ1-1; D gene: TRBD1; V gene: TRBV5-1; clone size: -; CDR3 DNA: TGCGCCAGCAGCTACCAAACAGGGGGCGTTCGAGCTTTCTTT; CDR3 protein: CASSYQTGGVRAFF
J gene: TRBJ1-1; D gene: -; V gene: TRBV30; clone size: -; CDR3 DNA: TGTGCCTGGAACGGGGGCACTGAAGCTTTCTTT; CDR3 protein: CAWNGGTEAFF
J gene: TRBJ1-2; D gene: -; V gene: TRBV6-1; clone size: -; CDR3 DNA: TGTGCCAGCAGTGAAGCAAAGGGGACAAACTATGGCTACACCTTC; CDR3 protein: CASSEAKGTNYGYTF
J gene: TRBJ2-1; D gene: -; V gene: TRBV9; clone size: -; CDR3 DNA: TGTGCCAGCAGCGTCGAGGGAGATTGGTACAATGAGCAGTTCTTC; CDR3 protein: CASSVEGDWYNEQFF
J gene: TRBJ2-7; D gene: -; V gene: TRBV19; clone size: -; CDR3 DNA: TGTGCCACGCGCCGGGACCAAGGGGGTTCCGAGCAGTACTTC; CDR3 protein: CATRRDQGGSEQYF
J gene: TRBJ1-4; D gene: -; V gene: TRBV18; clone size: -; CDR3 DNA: TGTGCCAGCTCCCCCGACAGGCGGAGCCCGTCTAATGAAAAACTGTTTTTT; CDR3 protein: CASSPDRRSPSNEKLFF
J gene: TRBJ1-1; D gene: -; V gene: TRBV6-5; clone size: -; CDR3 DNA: TGTGCCAGCAGTTACGAACGGGCCGCGGGGGGTGAAGCTTTCTTT; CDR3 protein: CASSYERAAGGEAFF
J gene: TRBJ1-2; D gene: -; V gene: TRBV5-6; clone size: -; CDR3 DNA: TGTGCCAGCAGCTTGGCCCTTGGCAGGGGAAGCTACACCTTC; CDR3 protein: CASSLALGRGSYTF
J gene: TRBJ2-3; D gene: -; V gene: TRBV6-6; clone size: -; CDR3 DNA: TGTGCCAGCAGTCCGCCTGACCGAGGTTCTAGCACAGATACGCAGTATTTT; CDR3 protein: CASSPPDRGSSTDTQYF
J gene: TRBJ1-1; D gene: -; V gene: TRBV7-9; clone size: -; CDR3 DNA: TGTGCCAGCAGCCCAGGCCGGGAGGGAGCTTTCTTT; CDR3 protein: CASSPGREGAFF